Sequencing of this TCR beta chain was carried out in a study of T cells after yellow fever vaccination. Study details: Preparing low-cell-number fractions relied on SMART-Seq v4 Ultra Low Input. Regarding the study as a whole: Abundant clonotypes (contaminants from the bulk population) could be present in FACS-sorted repertoires. A small share of clonotypes appeared in both CD4 and CD8 compartments.

This clonotype turned up a few times. Its cognate antigen is unknown. Each CDR3 protein gets one entry after TCRdb re-called the 5' RACE reads with MiXCR. The table includes some 260,000 distinct CDR3 sequences, around 4.9% detected once. Between the trimmed V and J ends, which lost 6 bases and 4 bases, there was a span of 11 bases. Germline V gives CDR1 MNHEY, CDR2 SVGAGI. This CDR3 has 13 amino acids. The source material was CD4+ T cells sorted from PBMCs, sampled on the day of the yellow fever booster vaccination. The chain combines TRBV6-5 with TRBJ2-3, with D maybe TRBD1 (6 bases). The clonotype originates from a man in his late teens or twenties who received the YFV17D yellow fever vaccine. The CDR3 loop reads CASSLQGSDTQYF. In DNA form, the CDR3 reads TGTGCCAGCAGCCTACAGGGTTCAGATACGCAGTATTTT.